Each of the 27 T cell receptor beta chains below was sequenced from the same sample in a study of blood T cell repertoires in COVID-19. Produced via immunoSEQ multiplex PCR; TCRdb's table is partial and in-frame only. The sample lists about 270,000 clones, roughly 91% occurring once. Material for sequencing was PBMCs or T cells enriched from blood (not recorded which). The origin of the receptors is a middle-aged woman with acute COVID-19.

The sample holds one count of this clone. The J gene is TRBJ1-4, the V gene TRBV27, with a weak D call TRBD1 (5 bases). The V and J ends lost 8 bases and 5 bases respectively, with 18 bases between them. The CDR3 is 15 residues long. Looked up from germline, CDR1 is MNHEY and CDR2 is SMNVEV (reference sequence). The CDR3 spells CASLGVGPRNEKLFF. The CDR3 DNA reads as TGTGCCAGCCTTGGGGTGGGGCCGAGGAATGAAAAACTGTTTTTT.

The chain combines TRBV5-1 with TRBJ2-2, with D possibly matching TRBD1 (6 bases). The germline V gene encodes CDR1 SGHRS and CDR2 YFSETQ. CDR3 length equals 15 residues. Trimming took off 6 bases at V and 7 bases at J, with 19 bases between the two ends. CDR3 protein: CASNVKGVANGELFF. The CDR3 bases are TGCGCCAGCAATGTTAAGGGGGTGGCGAACGGGGAGCTGTTTTTT.

V gene TRBV10-2 combines with J gene TRBJ2-5; D might be TRBD1 (5 bases). The germline CDR1 and CDR2 sequences are WSHSY and SAAADI. V was shortened by 8 bases and J by 1 base, with 8 bases between the two germline ends. The CDR3 has 12 amino acids. The CDR3 coding sequence is TGCGCCAGCGGCAGGGCCCAAGAGACCCAGTACTTC. Translated: CASGRAQETQYF.

This sequence joins TRBV7-2 and TRBJ2-1; perhaps TRBD2 as D (6 bases). The CDR3 is 13 amino acids. Trimming stripped 4 bases from V and 7 bases from J, with 11 bases between. The V gene's germline CDR1 is SGHTA and CDR2 FQGNSA. CDR3 DNA sequence: TGTGCCAGCAGCTCCATGACTAGAAATGAGCAGTTCTTC. This sequence encodes CASSSMTRNEQFF.

This clone has only one observation. The J gene is TRBJ1-1, the V gene TRBV10-3; D is possibly TRBD1 (5 bases). The length of the CDR3 is 13 residues. Germline loops: CDR1 ENHRY, CDR2 SYGVKD. The V and J ends lost 6 bases and 0 bases respectively, with 8 bases between them. DNA of the CDR3: TGTGCCATCAGGGGGCTTTTGAACACTGAAGCTTTCTTT. Protein sequence: CAIRGLLNTEAFF.

The CDR3 region is CASSAMGSGSGDTQYF. CDR3 DNA sequence: TGTGCCAGCAGCGCTATGGGGAGCGGGTCGGGGGATACGCAGTATTTT. The chain links TRBV9 to TRBJ2-3; weak D call: TRBD2 (6 bases). The germline V gene has CDR1 SGDLS and CDR2 YYNGEE. The CDR3 has 16 residues. V shed 3 bases and J shed 6 bases, with 20 bases lying between them.

The chain joins TRBV7-9 to TRBJ1-1; 9 bases match TRBD1. Per the germline V gene, CDR1 is SEHNR and CDR2 is FQNEAQ (reference sequence). V gave up 3 bases and J gave up 3 bases; unmatched junction bases: 2. The length of the CDR3 is 14 residues. CDR3 region: CASSFDRGYTEAFF. The DNA for the CDR3 is TGTGCCAGCAGCTTCGACAGGGGGTACACTGAAGCTTTCTTT. The whole variable domain, filled in from reference TRBV7-9 and TRBJ1-1, reads DTGVSQNPRHKITKRGQNVTFRCDPISEHNRLYWYRQTLGQGPEFLTYFQNEAQLEKSRLLSDRFSAERPKGSFSTLEIQRTEQGDSAMYLCASSFDRGYTEAFFGQGTRLTVV.

This chain uses TRBV5-8 with TRBJ2-3; no clear D gene. V gave up 10 bases and J gave up 8 bases, with 20 bases separating them. The CDR3 consists of 13 residues. Germline lookup yields CDR1 SGHTS and CDR2 YDEGEE. CDR3 region: CAAAGDLRFTQYF. CDR3 DNA: TGTGCCGCGGCCGGTGATCTCCGGTTTACGCAGTATTTT. The variable domain in full, with the rest retrieved from reference TRBV5-8 and TRBJ2-3, is EAGVTQSPTHLIKTRGQQATLRCSPISGHTSVYWYQQALGLGLQFLLWYDEGEERNRGNFPPRFSGRQFPNYSSELNVNALELEDSALYLCAAAGDLRFTQYFGPGTRLTVL.

This clone was observed a handful of times. V and J are TRBV5-1 and TRBJ2-2; 7 bases line up with TRBD2. Germline-derived CDR1 and CDR2 are SGHRS and YFSETQ. The CDR3 has 15 residues. Losses at the gene ends were 0 bases for V and 8 bases for J; bases not matched to a gene: 7. As DNA, the CDR3 is TGCGCCAGCAGCTTGGGACTAGCCCCATCTGGGGAGCTGTTTTTT. It translates to CASSLGLAPSGELFF.

The chain carries TRBV4-3 and TRBJ2-7; TRBD2 aligns across 8 bases. This CDR3 is 16 amino acids long. CDR1 is LGHNA, CDR2 YSLEER, per germline. Unmatched junction bases numbered 5, after V lost 1 base and J lost 0 bases. CDR3 sequence reads: CASSQGGGLSSYEQYF. The CDR3 DNA is TGCGCCAGCAGCCAAGGCGGGGGGCTGAGCTCCTACGAGCAGTACTTC.

The CDR3: CASSTGPGNEQFF. CDR3 nucleotides: TGTGCCAGCAGTACCGGTCCGGGGAATGAGCAGTTCTTC. J is TRBJ2-1 and V is TRBV12-3 or TRBV12-4; possibly TRBD2 for D (5 bases). V shed 5 bases and J shed 7 bases, with 12 bases lying between them. The CDR3 spans 13 residues.

The CDR3 sequence is CASNKNTGELFF. Here the CDR3 DNA reads TGTGCCAGCAATAAGAACACCGGGGAGCTGTTTTTT. The chain is built from TRBV28 and TRBJ2-2, with D hard to call. Between the trimmed V and J ends, which lost 7 bases and 1 base, there was a span of 4 bases. Germline CDR1 MDHEN, CDR2 SYDVKM. The CDR3 consists of 12 residues.

V and J are TRBV7-2 and TRBJ2-3; tentative D call: TRBD2 (6 bases). There are 16 residues in the CDR3. Germline V lookup: CDR1 SGHTA, CDR2 FQGNSA. The germline V and J ends were trimmed by 3 bases and 0 bases, with 13 bases remaining between them. The CDR3 region is CASSFLSGFSTDTQYF. The CDR3 nucleotides are TGTGCCAGCAGCTTCCTTAGCGGATTTAGCACAGATACGCAGTATTTT.

Only one count was recorded for this clone. This rearrangement joins TRBV19 to TRBJ1-2; D perhaps matches TRBD1 (5 bases). The germline V gene encodes CDR1 LNHDA and CDR2 SQIVND (reference sequence). The CDR3 length is 13 residues. V lost 5 bases and J 3 bases, leaving 10 bases between the germline ends. In DNA form, the CDR3 reads TGTGCCAGTAGTCTCACAGGAGACTATGGCTACACCTTC. It yields the protein CASSLTGDYGYTF.

V and J are TRBV3-1 (or the pseudogene TRBV3-2) and TRBJ1-2, with D perhaps matching TRBD1 (6 bases). The V end was cut by 4 bases, the J end by 6 bases, with 12 bases between. Per germline, CDR1 LGHDT and CDR2 YNNKEL (reference sequence). The CDR3 has 13 residues. The CDR3 reads CASSPGPGDGYTF. The CDR3 DNA reads as TGTGCCAGCAGCCCGGGACCAGGGGATGGCTACACCTTC.

The chain links TRBV5-4 to TRBJ2-1, with 14 positions matching TRBD2. Per germline, CDR1 SGHNT and CDR2 YYREEE (reference sequence). This CDR3 contains 15 residues. J was trimmed by 10 bases and V by 0 bases; bases with no gene match: 3. The CDR3 is CASSLVTSGRDEQFF. The CDR3 nucleotides are TGTGCCAGCAGCTTGGTGACTAGCGGGAGGGACGAGCAGTTCTTC.

This sequence joins TRBV5-1 and TRBJ1-4, with D maybe TRBD1 (5 bases). CDR1 is SGHRS and CDR2 is YFSETQ in the germline V gene. The CDR3 spans 18 residues. V shed 4 bases and J shed 0 bases, with 19 bases lying between them. CDR3 sequence: CASSGWGPGQATNEKLFF. In nucleotides, the CDR3 is TGCGCCAGCAGCGGCTGGGGCCCCGGGCAGGCAACTAATGAAAAACTGTTTTTT.

This clone appeared a single time. Distinct nucleotide sequences in the sample also encode this CDR3. This chain uses TRBV30 with TRBJ1-6; tentatively, D is TRBD1 (5 bases). The CDR3 has 13 residues. The germline gives CDR1 GTSNPN, CDR2 SVGIG (reference sequence). V was shortened by 1 base and J by 7 bases, with 8 bases between the two germline ends. CDR3 sequence reads: CAWSGQGNSPLHF. The CDR3 nucleotides read TGTGCCTGGAGTGGCCAGGGCAATTCACCCCTCCACTTT.

The gene calls are TRBV6-5 and TRBJ2-7; 12 bases line up with TRBD2. Germline CDR1 is MNHEY and CDR2 is SVGAGI. Unmatched junction bases numbered 4, after V lost 6 bases and J lost 1 base. The CDR3 is 15 residues long. DNA for the CDR3: TGTGCCAGCAGCGATACTAGCGGGGGGTCCTACGAGCAGTACTTC. This gives the protein CASSDTSGGSYEQYF.

The chain has TRBV7-2 and TRBJ1-2; 8 positions agree with TRBD1. CDR1 and CDR2 from the germline V gene are SGHTA and FQGNSA. There are 15 residues in the CDR3. After removal of 1 base from V and 7 bases from J, the junction contained 8 bases not matched to a gene. The CDR3 DNA sequence: TGTGCCAGCAGCTTAGATCTGGCAGGGGGCGGTGGCTACACCTTC. Its translation: CASSLDLAGGGGYTF.

The chain employs TRBV12-3 or TRBV12-4 and TRBJ1-2; 8 nucleotides line up with TRBD1. The CDR3 consists of 12 residues. Unmatched junction bases numbered 4, after V lost 9 bases and J lost 4 bases. The DNA for the CDR3 is TGTGCCAGTCGACAGGGGAGCTATGGCTACACCTTC. Translating it yields CASRQGSYGYTF.

This chain connects TRBV24-1 to TRBJ2-7; D is perhaps TRBD2 (5 bases). Trimming pared 10 bases from V and 3 bases from J, leaving 12 bases between. This CDR3 has 12 amino acids. Per the germline V gene, CDR1 is KGHDR and CDR2 is SFDVKD. This CDR3 reads CATGEGNYEQYF. The CDR3 DNA sequence: TGTGCCACAGGCGAGGGAAACTACGAGCAGTACTTC.

The chain employs TRBV13 and TRBJ1-2, with TRBD1 identical over 11 bases. The CDR3 is 13 residues long. Germline values: CDR1 PRHDT, CDR2 FYEKMQ (reference sequence). The CDR3: CATLDRGLHGYTF. As DNA, the CDR3 is TGTGCAACCCTGGACAGGGGGCTTCATGGCTACACCTTC.

The rearrangement uses TRBV6-5 and TRBJ1-1; D is uncertain. The CDR3 consists of 13 residues. V shed 2 bases and J shed 1 base, with 5 bases lying between them. Germline CDR1 MNHEY, CDR2 SVGAGI. The CDR3 sequence: CASSYNKNTEAFF. DNA for the CDR3: TGTGCCAGCAGTTACAACAAGAACACTGAAGCTTTCTTT.

This rearrangement joins TRBV30 to TRBJ1-1, with no clear D. V lost 8 bases and J 11 bases, leaving 12 bases between the germline ends. CDR3 length: 9 amino acids. CDR1 GTSNPN and CDR2 SVGIG come from the germline V gene (reference sequence). The CDR3 region is CAGPTLAFF. CDR3 bases: TGTGCCGGGCCAACGCTCGCTTTCTTT.

This chain links TRBV23-1 with TRBJ2-3, with 7 bases aligning to TRBD2. TRBV23-1 is marked as an open reading frame, function uncertain. This CDR3 region has 16 residues. After removal of 7 bases from V and 3 bases from J, the junction contained 13 bases not matched to a gene. CDR3 residues: CASTQRMAGATDTQYF. Written as DNA, the CDR3 is TGCGCCAGCACCCAAAGGATGGCGGGAGCTACAGATACGCAGTATTTT.

The V call is TRBV19, the J call TRBJ1-1, with a possible D match to TRBD1 (6 bases). Germline lookup yields CDR1 LNHDA and CDR2 SQIVND (reference sequence). This CDR3 has 14 amino acids. The V gene lost 5 bases and the J gene lost 11 bases, with 21 bases spanning the gap. The CDR3 reads CASSHQLLQGEAFF. CDR3 coding DNA: TGTGCCAGTAGTCATCAACTACTACAGGGAGAGGCTTTCTTT.